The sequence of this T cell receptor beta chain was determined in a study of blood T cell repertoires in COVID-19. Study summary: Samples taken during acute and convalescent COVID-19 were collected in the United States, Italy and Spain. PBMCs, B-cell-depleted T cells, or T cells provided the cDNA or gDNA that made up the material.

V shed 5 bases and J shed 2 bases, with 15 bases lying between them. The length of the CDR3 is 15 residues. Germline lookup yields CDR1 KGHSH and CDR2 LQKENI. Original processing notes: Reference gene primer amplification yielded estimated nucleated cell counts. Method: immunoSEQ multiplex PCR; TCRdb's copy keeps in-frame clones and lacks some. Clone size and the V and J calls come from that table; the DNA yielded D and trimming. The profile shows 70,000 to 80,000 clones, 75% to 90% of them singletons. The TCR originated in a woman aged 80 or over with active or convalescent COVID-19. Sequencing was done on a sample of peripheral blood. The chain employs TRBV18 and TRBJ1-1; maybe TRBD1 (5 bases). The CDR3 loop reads CASSNVRGTNTEAFF. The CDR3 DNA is TGTGCCAGCTCAAATGTCCGGGGGACTAACACTGAAGCTTTCTTT.